A single sample is the source of the 14 T cell receptor beta chains below, sequenced in a study of a mutant IDH1 vaccine in newly diagnosed glioma. The antigens for these receptors are not known. The time point denotes: week 5, during vaccination. It was 300 ug of mutant IDH1 20-mer peptide that made up each vaccine dose, given with topical imiquimod. This table comes from immunoSEQ multiplex PCR, and its TCRdb copy is limited to in-frame clones, with some not included. The table has about 83,000 clones, roughly nine tenths seen once. Sequences were derived from PBMCs, sampled from a glioma patient whose treatment included an IDH1 peptide vaccine. The origin of the receptors is a woman aged 45-60 years with glioma.

The V gene is TRBV5-4, the J gene TRBJ2-7; D gene ambiguous. Germline-derived CDR1 and CDR2 are SGHNT and YYREEE (reference sequence). The germline V and J ends were trimmed by 0 bases and 1 base, with 11 bases remaining between them. There are 15 residues in the CDR3. CDR3 sequence reads: CASSLVPTESYEQYF. In DNA, the CDR3 is TGTGCCAGCAGCTTGGTGCCAACAGAGTCCTACGAGCAGTACTTC. The full variable domain, in which reference TRBV5-4 and TRBJ2-7 provide the parts outside the CDR3, is ETGVTQSPTHLIKTRGQQVTLRCSSQSGHNTVSWYQQALGQGPQFIFQYYREEENGRGNFPPRFSGLQFPNYSSELNVNALELDDSALYLCASSLVPTESYEQYFGPGTRLTVT.

This clone has a count of ten or more. The chain joins TRBV30 to TRBJ1-4; D ambiguous. Germline CDR1 GTSNPN, CDR2 SVGIG (reference sequence). CDR3 size: 17 residues. The V gene lost 3 bases and the J gene lost 11 bases, with 28 bases spanning the gap. Here the CDR3 DNA reads TGTGCCTGGAGCTCGCCCTTCTGGAAGACGGCTCGGGAGAAACTGTTTTTT. This sequence encodes CAWSSPFWKTAREKLFF.

CDR3 loop: CASSSSGNEQYF. The CDR3 DNA reads TGTGCCAGCTCATCATCAGGGAACGAGCAGTACTTC. The rearrangement joins TRBV18 to TRBJ2-7; D perhaps matches TRBD1 (5 bases). V was cut by 5 bases and J by 5 bases, with 10 bases left in between. CDR1 and CDR2 from the germline V gene are KGHSH and LQKENI. This CDR3 has 12 amino acids.

The chain uses TRBV7-9 and TRBJ2-3; D unclear. Deletions cut 2 bases from V and 2 bases from J, with 11 bases between. The CDR3 is 15 residues long. Germline V CDR1 and CDR2: SEHNR, FQNEAQ (reference sequence). DNA of the CDR3: TGTGCCAGCAGCTTACTTGTGGGAAACACAGATACGCAGTATTTT. It codes for CASSLLVGNTDTQYF.

The J gene is TRBJ1-2, the V gene TRBV19, with a tentative D call TRBD1 (5 bases). CDR1 and CDR2 (germline): LNHDA, SQIVND (reference sequence). V was shortened by 1 base and J by 7 bases, with 19 bases between the two germline ends. This CDR3 region has 16 residues. The CDR3 region is CASSIVGRESISGYTF. CDR3 coding DNA: TGTGCCAGTAGTATAGTGGGCAGGGAAAGCATCTCTGGCTACACCTTC. Full variable domain (rest looked up from reference TRBV19 and TRBJ1-2): DGGITQSPKYLFRKEGQNVTLSCEQNLNHDAMYWYRQDPGQGLRLIYYSQIVNDFQKGDIAEGYSVSREKKESFPLTVTSAQKNPTAFYLCASSIVGRESISGYTFGSGTRLTVV.

The chain joins TRBV10-3 to TRBJ2-2; possible D gene TRBD2, 5 bases. The length of the CDR3 is 13 residues. V dropped 8 bases and J dropped 2 bases, with 9 bases sitting between them. Germline values: CDR1 ENHRY, CDR2 SYGVKD. As DNA, the CDR3 is TGTGCCATCGGGCCGGGAAACACCGGGGAGCTGTTTTTT. It codes for CAIGPGNTGELFF.

The chain has TRBV18 and TRBJ2-2; TRBD1 agrees at 12 bases. CDR3 length equals 16 residues. Trimming at V came to 4 bases and at J to 6 bases, leaving 6 bases not matched to a gene. The V gene's germline CDR1 is KGHSH and CDR2 LQKENI. CDR3 sequence: CASSLPGQGASGELFF. In nucleotides, the CDR3 is TGTGCCAGCTCACTTCCGGGACAGGGGGCATCCGGGGAGCTGTTTTTT.

The chain's CDR3 is CAISGTSGRQGDEQYF. The CDR3 DNA sequence: TGTGCCATCAGTGGGACTAGCGGGAGACAGGGCGACGAGCAGTACTTC. The V and J genes are TRBV10-3 and TRBJ2-7; 13 bases are shared with TRBD2. CDR3 length: 16 residues. Germline CDR1 reads ENHRY; CDR2 reads SYGVKD. Unmatched junction bases numbered 8, after V lost 4 bases and J lost 5 bases.

This chain links TRBV29-1 with TRBJ2-3, with a possible D match to TRBD2 (5 bases). V lost 7 bases, J lost 5 bases, and 10 bases lay in between. Per germline, CDR1 SQVTM and CDR2 ANQGSEA. The CDR3 extends over 11 amino acids. This chain's CDR3 is CSAGEGDTQYF. In nucleotides, the CDR3 is TGCAGCGCCGGAGAGGGAGATACGCAGTATTTT.

This clone appeared once. The V and J genes are TRBV28 and TRBJ1-1; 10 bases line up with TRBD1. Unmatched junction bases numbered 6, after V lost 2 bases and J lost 9 bases. CDR3 size: 14 residues. Germline lookup yields CDR1 MDHEN and CDR2 SYDVKM. CDR3 region: CASSLIPGQGQAFF. DNA of the CDR3: TGTGCCAGCAGTTTAATTCCGGGACAGGGGCAAGCTTTCTTT.

CDR3 in DNA: TGTGCCAGCAGCTTAGTTACCTCGGGTACCCTAAATGAAAAACTGTTTTTT. Encoded protein: CASSLVTSGTLNEKLFF. The rearrangement uses TRBV7-3 and TRBJ1-4; D is unresolved. Germline lookup yields CDR1 SGHTA and CDR2 FQGTGA. V lost 2 bases and J lost 5, with 18 bases in between. The CDR3 contains 17 residues.

The rearrangement links TRBV5-5 to TRBJ1-5; tentative D call: TRBD1 (6 bases). The germline CDR1 and CDR2 sequences are SGHKS and YYEKEE (reference sequence). The CDR3 spans 15 residues. V was trimmed by 2 bases and J by 0 bases, leaving 9 bases between them. CDR3 sequence reads: CASSFGQYSNQPQHF. The CDR3 bases are TGTGCCAGCAGCTTTGGACAGTATAGCAATCAGCCCCAGCATTTT.

This clone was counted a few times. The V gene is TRBV30, the J gene TRBJ1-5; no clear D gene. Germline V gene sequence: CDR1 GTSNPN, CDR2 SVGIG (reference sequence). The ends were cut back, 0 bases at V and 5 bases at J, with 8 bases in the middle. CDR3 length equals 13 residues. CDR3 nucleotides: TGTGCCTGGAGTGTAAGGCAGGATCAGCCCCAGCATTTT. Protein product: CAWSVRQDQPQHF.

The V gene is TRBV7-8, the J gene TRBJ1-1; D is unclear. The germline CDR1 and CDR2 sequences are SGHVS and FQNEAQ. The CDR3 spans 15 residues. V was cut by 1 base and J by 1 base, with 10 bases left in between. CDR3: CASSLGHYGNTEAFF. The CDR3 nucleotides read TGTGCCAGCAGCTTAGGCCATTACGGGAACACTGAAGCTTTCTTT.